The count of the clone carrying this T cell receptor (beta chain) is one. Its target is unknown. The sample is drawn from a study of T cells in Graves' hyperthyroidism and ophthalmopathy. General study points: For ophthalmopathy, model prediction preceded onset by a median 6.5 months.

Amplification targeted TCR beta CDR3 regions from RNA transcripts. First-round RT-PCR with HTBI primers amplified the TCR CDR3 region. TCRdb reprocessed the multiplex PCR reads via MiXCR and lists one record per CDR3 protein. The table includes a few hundred thousand distinct CDR3 sequences, around 14% detected once. This receptor was identified in a woman aged 25 to 39 with Graves' hyperthyroidism. The source material was blood.

This CDR3 reads CSARTSGAYNEQFF. DNA for the CDR3: TGCAGTGCTAGGACTAGCGGGGCCTACAATGAGCAGTTCTTC. This chain links TRBV20-1 with TRBJ2-1, with 11 bases identical to TRBD2. Looked up from germline, CDR1 is DFQATT and CDR2 is SNEGSKA (reference sequence). CDR3 length: 14 amino acids. J lost 2 bases, V lost 3 bases, and 0 bases had no gene match.